The TCR beta chain under discussion was sequenced for a study of T cell responses to AZD1222 COVID-19 vaccine. General observations from the study: Across the whole spike, CD4 TCRs peaked at regions 160-218 and 743-854. Receipt of two AZD1222 doses was followed by a rise in Spike-specific TCR breadth and depth.

Data came from immunoSEQ multiplex PCR; TCRdb stores just in-frame clones and leaves some out. The data contain more than 250,000 clones, about 92% of them singletons. Germline CDR1 reads MGHRA; CDR2 reads YSYEKL. The CDR3 is made up of 16 amino acids. Trimming removed 4 bases from V and 10 bases from J, with 22 bases in between. About this clone: Its matching antigen is unknown.

The clonotype comes from an adult in good health. This chain uses TRBV4-1 with TRBJ1-4; D gene ambiguous. The sequences come from peripheral blood, collected on day 0 of AZD1222 vaccination. CDR3 residues: CASSLPKAGPLGKLFF. CDR3 DNA sequence: TGCGCCAGCAGCCTCCCCAAAGCCGGGCCTTTGGGAAAACTGTTTTTT.